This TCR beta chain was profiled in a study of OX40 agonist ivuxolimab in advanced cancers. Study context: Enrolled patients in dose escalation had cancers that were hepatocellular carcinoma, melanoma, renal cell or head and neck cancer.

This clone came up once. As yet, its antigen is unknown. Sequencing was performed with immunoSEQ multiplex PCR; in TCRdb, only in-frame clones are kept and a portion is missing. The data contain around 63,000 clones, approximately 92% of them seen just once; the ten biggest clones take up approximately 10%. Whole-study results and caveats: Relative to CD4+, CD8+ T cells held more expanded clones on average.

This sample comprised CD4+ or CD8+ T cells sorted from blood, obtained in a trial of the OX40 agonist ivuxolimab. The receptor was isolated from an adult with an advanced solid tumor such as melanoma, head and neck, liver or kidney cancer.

Here the CDR3 reads CASSPGYQETQYF. As DNA, the CDR3 is TGTGCCAGCTCACCCGGGTACCAAGAGACCCAGTACTTC. The chain links TRBV18 to TRBJ2-5; D is unclear. The CDR3 has 13 amino acids. Trimming removed 3 bases at V and 0 bases at J, with 5 bases between. Germline CDR1 KGHSH, CDR2 LQKENI.